This entry is about one T cell receptor (beta chain). Its antigen is undetermined. Via MiXCR, TCRdb re-called the 5' RACE reads, giving one row per CDR3 protein. The sample lists more than 450,000 distinct CDR3 sequences, approximately 19% occurring once. These data are taken from a study of T-cell memory formation after mild COVID-19. Study-level background: TCR clusters were largely donor specific.

This CDR3 comprises 15 residues. The V and J ends lost 2 bases and 5 bases respectively, with 15 bases between them. Germline loops: CDR1 LNHDA, CDR2 SQIVND (reference sequence). Study-wide results and limits: Shrinking CD4+ clones were chiefly CM and EM; CD8+ ones were chiefly EMRA. Contracting clones, day 15 to 85, had balanced CD4/CD8, and later expanders favored CD4+.

The sequenced sample consisted of PBMCs or a T cell subset sorted from them (not recorded which). This TCR came from an adult woman who had mild COVID-19 (a few samples of this study predate the infection). Cell type and time point are not known. The chain is built from TRBV19 and TRBJ1-2, with D hard to call. The CDR3 DNA reads TGTGCCAGTAGTATATCCCCGGGCCTAGGGTATGGCTACACCTTC. Residues: CASSISPGLGYGYTF. The full variable domain, its missing parts supplied by reference TRBV19 and TRBJ1-2, is DGGITQSPKYLFRKEGQNVTLSCEQNLNHDAMYWYRQDPGQGLRLIYYSQIVNDFQKGDIAEGYSVSREKKESFPLTVTSAQKNPTAFYLCASSISPGLGYGYTFGSGTRLTVV.